This TCR beta chain was obtained from a study of regulatory T cells in long-lasting Graves disease. Points from the study as a whole: With persistent disease, TRBV28, TRBJ1-2 and TRBJ2-5 were the favored segments.

Library construction for TCR beta used iRepertoire HTBI primers and Arm-PCR of CDR3 regions. TCRdb reanalysed the multiplex PCR reads using MiXCR and keeps one entry per CDR3 protein. The table records 350,000 to 450,000 distinct CDR3 sequences, approximately 22% of them present only once. This clonotype has just a few counts. Its antigen is not identified. The CDR3 covers 14 residues. With 5 bases clipped from V and 0 bases from J, the junction kept 4 bases outside the gene matches. Per germline, CDR1 DFQATT and CDR2 SNEGSKA (reference sequence). Time point given: persistent/refractory GD, antithyroid drugs over 5 years with positive TRAb. PBMC RNA served as the TCR library source. Patients all came to the study from an endocrinology department in Xi'an, China.

The material sequenced was peripheral blood mononuclear cells (PBMCs), taken when the disease was refractory, from a patient treated with antithyroid drugs. The source is a female donor with Graves disease. The chain employs TRBV20-1 and TRBJ2-1, with 7 positions matching TRBD2. CDR3: CSAGGTNSYNEQFF. CDR3 sequence (DNA): TGCAGTGCTGGCGGGACTAACTCCTACAATGAGCAGTTCTTC.